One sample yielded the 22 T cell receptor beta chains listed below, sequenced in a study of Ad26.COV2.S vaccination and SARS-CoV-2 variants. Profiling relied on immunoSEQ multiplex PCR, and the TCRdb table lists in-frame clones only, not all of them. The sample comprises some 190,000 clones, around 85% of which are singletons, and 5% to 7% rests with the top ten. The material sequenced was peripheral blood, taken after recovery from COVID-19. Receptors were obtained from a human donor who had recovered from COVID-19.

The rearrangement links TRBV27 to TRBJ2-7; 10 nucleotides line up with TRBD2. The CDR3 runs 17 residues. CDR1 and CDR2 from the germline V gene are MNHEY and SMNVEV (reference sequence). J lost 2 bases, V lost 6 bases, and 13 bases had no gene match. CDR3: CASSITGLADFPYEQYF. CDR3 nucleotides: TGTGCCAGCAGCATTACCGGACTAGCGGACTTTCCCTACGAGCAGTACTTC.

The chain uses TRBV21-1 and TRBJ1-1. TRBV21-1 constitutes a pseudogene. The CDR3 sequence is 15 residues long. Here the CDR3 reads CASSKVAGGKTEAFF. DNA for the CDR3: TGTGCCAGCAGCAAAGTGGCGGGAGGGAAAACTGAAGCTTTCTTT.

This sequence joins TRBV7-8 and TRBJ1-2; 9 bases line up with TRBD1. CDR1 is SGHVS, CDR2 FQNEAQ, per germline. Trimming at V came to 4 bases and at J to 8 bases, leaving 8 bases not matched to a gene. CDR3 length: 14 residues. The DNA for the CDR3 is TGTGCCAGCAGCTACACAGGGGGCGCTGGGGGCTACACCTTC. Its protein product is CASSYTGGAGGYTF.

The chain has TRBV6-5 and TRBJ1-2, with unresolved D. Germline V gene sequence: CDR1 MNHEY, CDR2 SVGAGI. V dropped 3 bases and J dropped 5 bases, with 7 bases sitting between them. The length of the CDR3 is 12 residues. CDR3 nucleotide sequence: TGTGCCAGCAGTTATCCGGGATATGGCTACACCTTC. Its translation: CASSYPGYGYTF.

For the CDR3, the DNA is TGCGCCAGCAGCCACGCGATGACTTCGGGGGAGCAGTACTTC. The encoded protein is CASSHAMTSGEQYF. The chain couples TRBV4-1 to TRBJ2-7; D perhaps matches TRBD2 (5 bases). V was pared by 3 bases and J by 7 bases, with 16 bases between. This CDR3 region has 14 residues. Germline V gene data show CDR1 as MGHRA and CDR2 as YSYEKL.

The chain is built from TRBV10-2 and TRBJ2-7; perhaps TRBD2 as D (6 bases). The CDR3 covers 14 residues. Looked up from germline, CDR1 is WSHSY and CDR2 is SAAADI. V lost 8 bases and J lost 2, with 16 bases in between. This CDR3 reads CASLDMGGPYEQYF. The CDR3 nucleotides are TGCGCCAGCCTGGATATGGGAGGCCCCTACGAGCAGTACTTC.

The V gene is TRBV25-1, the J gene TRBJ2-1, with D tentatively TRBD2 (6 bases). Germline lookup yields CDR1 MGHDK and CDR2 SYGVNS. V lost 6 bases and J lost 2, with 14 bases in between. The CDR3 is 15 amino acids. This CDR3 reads CASSPSALAYNEQFF. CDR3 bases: TGTGCCAGCAGCCCTAGCGCACTCGCCTACAATGAGCAGTTCTTC.

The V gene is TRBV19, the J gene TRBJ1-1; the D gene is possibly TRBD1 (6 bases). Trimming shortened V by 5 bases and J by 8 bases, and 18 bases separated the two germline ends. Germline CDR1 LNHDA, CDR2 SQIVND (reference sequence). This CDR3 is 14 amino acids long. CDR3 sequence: CASSAGGGAREAFF. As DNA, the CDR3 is TGTGCCAGTAGTGCCGGCGGGGGGGCGAGGGAAGCTTTCTTT.

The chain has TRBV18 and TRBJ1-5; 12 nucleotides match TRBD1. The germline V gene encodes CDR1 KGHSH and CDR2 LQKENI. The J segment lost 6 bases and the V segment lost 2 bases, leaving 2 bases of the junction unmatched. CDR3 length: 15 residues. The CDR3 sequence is CASSPGTGGGQPQHF. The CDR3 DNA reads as TGTGCCAGCTCACCAGGGACAGGGGGCGGTCAGCCCCAGCATTTT.

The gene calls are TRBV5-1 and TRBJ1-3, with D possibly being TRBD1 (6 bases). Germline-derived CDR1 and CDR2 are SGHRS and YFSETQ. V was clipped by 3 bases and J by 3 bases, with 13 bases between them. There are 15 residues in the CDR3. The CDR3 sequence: CASSSPQGFGNTIYF. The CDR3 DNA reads TGCGCCAGCAGCTCCCCTCAGGGGTTTGGAAACACCATATATTTT. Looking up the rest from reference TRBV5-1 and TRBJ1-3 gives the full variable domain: KAGVTQTPRYLIKTRGQQVTLSCSPISGHRSVSWYQQTPGQGLQFLFEYFSETQRNKGNFPGRFSGRQFSNSRSEMNVSTLELGDSALYLCASSSPQGFGNTIYFGEGSWLTVV.

The CDR3 protein is CASGLGGQPQHF. CDR3 bases: TGTGCCAGCGGTCTGGGGGGTCAGCCCCAGCATTTT. The chain uses TRBV6-5 and TRBJ1-5; possibly TRBD1 for D (5 bases). Trimming took 8 bases from V and 6 from J, leaving 11 bases between them. The CDR3 sequence is 12 residues long. Germline values: CDR1 MNHEY, CDR2 SVGAGI.

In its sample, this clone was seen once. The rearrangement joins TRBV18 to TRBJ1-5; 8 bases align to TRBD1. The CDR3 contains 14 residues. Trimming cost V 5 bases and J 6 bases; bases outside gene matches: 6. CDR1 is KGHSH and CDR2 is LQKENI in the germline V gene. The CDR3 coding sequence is TGTGCCAGCTCAACAACAGGGGGGGGTCAGCCCCAGCATTTT. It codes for CASSTTGGGQPQHF.

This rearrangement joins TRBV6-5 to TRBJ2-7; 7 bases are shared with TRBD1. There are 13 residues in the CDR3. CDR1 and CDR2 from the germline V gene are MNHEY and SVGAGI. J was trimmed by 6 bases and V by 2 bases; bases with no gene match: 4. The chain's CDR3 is CASSYQQGTEQYF. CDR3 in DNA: TGTGCCAGCAGTTACCAACAGGGGACCGAGCAGTACTTC.

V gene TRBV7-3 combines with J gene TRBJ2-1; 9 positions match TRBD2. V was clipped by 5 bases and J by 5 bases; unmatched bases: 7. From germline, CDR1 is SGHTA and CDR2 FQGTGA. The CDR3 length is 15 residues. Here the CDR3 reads CASSLSGGQHNEQFF. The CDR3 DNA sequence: TGTGCCAGCAGCCTCAGCGGGGGGCAACACAATGAGCAGTTCTTC.

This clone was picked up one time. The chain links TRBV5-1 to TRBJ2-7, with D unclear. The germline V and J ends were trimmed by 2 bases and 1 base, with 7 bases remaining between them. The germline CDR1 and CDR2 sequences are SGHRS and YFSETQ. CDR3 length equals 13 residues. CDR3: CASSFRPSYEQYF. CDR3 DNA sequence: TGCGCCAGCAGCTTTCGACCGTCCTACGAGCAGTACTTC.

CDR3 DNA sequence: TGTGCCAGCAGTGGAGGGGCGGGACAGGGACTAGCGAGCTCCTACAATGAGCAGTTCTTC. Translated: CASSGGAGQGLASSYNEQFF. This chain uses TRBV6-1 with TRBJ2-1, with D possibly matching TRBD2 (10 bases). Germline values: CDR1 MNHNS, CDR2 SASEGT. V was shortened by 4 bases and J by 0 bases, with 25 bases between the two germline ends. This CDR3 is 20 amino acids long.

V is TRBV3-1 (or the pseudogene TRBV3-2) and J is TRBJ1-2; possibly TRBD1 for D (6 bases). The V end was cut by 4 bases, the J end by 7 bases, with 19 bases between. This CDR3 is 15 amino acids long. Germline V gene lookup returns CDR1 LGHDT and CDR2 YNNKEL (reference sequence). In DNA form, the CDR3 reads TGTGCCAGCAGCCCTCCAGGGACACTACCATCTGGCTACACCTTC. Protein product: CASSPPGTLPSGYTF.

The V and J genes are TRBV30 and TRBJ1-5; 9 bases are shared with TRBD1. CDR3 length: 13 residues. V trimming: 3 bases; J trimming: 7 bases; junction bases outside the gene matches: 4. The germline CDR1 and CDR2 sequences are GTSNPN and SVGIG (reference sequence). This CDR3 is CAWRGQGGQPQHF. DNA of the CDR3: TGTGCCTGGAGGGGACAGGGTGGACAGCCCCAGCATTTT.

The CDR3 loop reads CAISEYSMSNQPQHF. CDR3 in DNA: TGTGCCATCAGTGAGTACAGTATGTCCAATCAGCCCCAGCATTTT. J is TRBJ1-5 and V is TRBV10-3; no firm D call. The CDR3 sequence is 15 residues long. The V gene's germline CDR1 is ENHRY and CDR2 SYGVKD. V lost 1 base to trimming and J lost 3 bases, with 10 bases between them.

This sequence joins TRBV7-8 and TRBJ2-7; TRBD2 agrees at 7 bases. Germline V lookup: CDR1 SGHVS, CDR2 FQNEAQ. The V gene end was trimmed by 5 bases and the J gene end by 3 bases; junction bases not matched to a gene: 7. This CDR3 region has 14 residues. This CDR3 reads CASSPGVAGYEQYF. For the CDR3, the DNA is TGTGCCAGCAGCCCCGGGGTAGCGGGCTACGAGCAGTACTTC.

CDR3 sequence (DNA): TGTGCCAGCAGCTTAGAGGAAGGGAACACTGAAGCTTTCTTT. Translating it yields CASSLEEGNTEAFF. The chain joins TRBV7-8 to TRBJ1-1; D not certain. This CDR3 comprises 14 residues. Germline values: CDR1 SGHVS, CDR2 FQNEAQ. Trimming cost V 1 base and J 1 base, with 7 bases left between them.

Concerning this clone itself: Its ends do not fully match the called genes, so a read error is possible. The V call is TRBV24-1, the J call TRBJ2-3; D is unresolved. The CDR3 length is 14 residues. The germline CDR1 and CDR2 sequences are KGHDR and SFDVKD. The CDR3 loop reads CATSDFDGAETQYF. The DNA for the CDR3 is TGTGCCACCAGTGATTTTGACGGAGCAGAGACGCAGTATTTT.